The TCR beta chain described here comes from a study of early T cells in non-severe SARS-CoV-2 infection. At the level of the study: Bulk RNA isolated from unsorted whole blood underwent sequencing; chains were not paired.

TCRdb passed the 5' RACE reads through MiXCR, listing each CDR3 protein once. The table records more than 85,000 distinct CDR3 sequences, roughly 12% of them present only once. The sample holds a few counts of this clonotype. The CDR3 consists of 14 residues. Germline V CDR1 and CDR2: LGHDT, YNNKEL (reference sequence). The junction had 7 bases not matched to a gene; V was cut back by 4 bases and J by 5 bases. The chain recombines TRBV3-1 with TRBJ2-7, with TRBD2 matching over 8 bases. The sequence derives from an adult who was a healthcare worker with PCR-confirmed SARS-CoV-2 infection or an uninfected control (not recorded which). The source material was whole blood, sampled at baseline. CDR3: CASSPSGRPHEQYF. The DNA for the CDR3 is TGTGCCAGCAGCCCGAGCGGGAGACCCCACGAGCAGTACTTC.